Given below is one T cell receptor (beta chain) in context. Everyone who took part was roughly 18 to 95 years old, and they came from fewer than 25 US areas. Donors of Cohort 3 who recovered were those that had two negative PCRs, clearance, or symptom resolution. Some clones are missing from TCRdb's copy, which holds only in-frame ones; the method was immunoSEQ multiplex PCR. Here the sample spans around 280,000 clones, around 90% being singletons. The CDR3 contains 14 residues. Germline V CDR1 and CDR2: SGHRS, YFSETQ. The V segment lost 4 bases and the J segment 5 bases; nucleotides outside the gene matches: 7. This sample was included in a study of blood T cell repertoires in COVID-19. At the level of the study: Collection of acute and convalescent COVID-19 samples took place in the United States, Italy and Spain.

This sequence originates from a woman aged 40 to 50 who had recovered from COVID-19. Material for sequencing was PBMCs or T cells enriched from blood (not recorded which). This chain connects TRBV5-1 to TRBJ1-2; the match to TRBD1 covers 8 bases. CDR3 loop: CASSEGQGPYGYTF. The DNA of the CDR3 is TGCGCCAGCAGCGAAGGACAGGGCCCATATGGCTACACCTTC. Full variable domain (outside the CDR3, taken from reference TRBV5-1 and TRBJ1-2): KAGVTQTPRYLIKTRGQQVTLSCSPISGHRSVSWYQQTPGQGLQFLFEYFSETQRNKGNFPGRFSGRQFSNSRSEMNVSTLELGDSALYLCASSEGQGPYGYTFGSGTRLTVV.